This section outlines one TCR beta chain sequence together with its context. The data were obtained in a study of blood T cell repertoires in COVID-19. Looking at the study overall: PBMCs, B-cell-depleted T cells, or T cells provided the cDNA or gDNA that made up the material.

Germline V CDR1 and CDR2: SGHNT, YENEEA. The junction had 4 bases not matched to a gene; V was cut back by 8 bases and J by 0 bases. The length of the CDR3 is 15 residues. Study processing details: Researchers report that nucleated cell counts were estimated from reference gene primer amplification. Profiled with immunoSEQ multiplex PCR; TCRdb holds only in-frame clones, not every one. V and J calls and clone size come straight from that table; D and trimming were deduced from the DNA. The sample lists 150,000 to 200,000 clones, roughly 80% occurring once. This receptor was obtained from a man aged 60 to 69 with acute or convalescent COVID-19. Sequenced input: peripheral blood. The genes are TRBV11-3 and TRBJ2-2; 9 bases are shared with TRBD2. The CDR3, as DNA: TGTGCCAGCTCCGCGGGGGGGACGAACACCGGGGAGCTGTTTTTT. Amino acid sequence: CASSAGGTNTGELFF.